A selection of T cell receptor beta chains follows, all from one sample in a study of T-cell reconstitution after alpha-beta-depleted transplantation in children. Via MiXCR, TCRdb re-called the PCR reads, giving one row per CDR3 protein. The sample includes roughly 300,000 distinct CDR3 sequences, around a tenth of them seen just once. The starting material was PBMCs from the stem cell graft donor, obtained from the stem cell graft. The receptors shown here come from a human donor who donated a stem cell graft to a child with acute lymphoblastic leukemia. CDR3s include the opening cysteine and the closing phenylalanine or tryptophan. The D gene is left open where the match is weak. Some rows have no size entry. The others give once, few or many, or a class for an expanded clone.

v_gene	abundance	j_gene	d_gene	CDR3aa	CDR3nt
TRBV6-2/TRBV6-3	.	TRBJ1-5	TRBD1	CASSYSDRGRQPQHF	TGTGCCAGCAGTTACTCGGACAGGGGGCGTCAGCCCCAGCATTTT
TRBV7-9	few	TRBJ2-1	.	CASSLIVGGGGNEQFF	TGTGCCAGCAGCTTAATTGTGGGAGGGGGCGGAAATGAGCAGTTCTTC
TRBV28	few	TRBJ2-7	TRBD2	CASSGLAGISYEQYF	TGTGCCAGCAGCGGACTAGCGGGCATATCCTACGAGCAGTACTTC
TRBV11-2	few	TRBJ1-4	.	CASRALVGEKLFF	TGTGCCAGCAGAGCTTTAGTTGGTGAAAAACTGTTTTTT
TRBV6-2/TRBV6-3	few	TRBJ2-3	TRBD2	CASSKRSAPGLAAWITDTQYF	TGTGCCAGCAGCAAACGGTCAGCCCCGGGACTAGCGGCTTGGATCACAGATACGCAGTATTTT
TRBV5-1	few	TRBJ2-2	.	CASRGENTGELFF	TGCGCCAGCAGGGGCGAGAACACCGGGGAGCTGTTTTTT
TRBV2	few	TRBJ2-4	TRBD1	CASSGTGGSGLNIQYF	TGTGCCAGCAGTGGTACAGGGGGAAGCGGCTTGAACATTCAGTACTTC
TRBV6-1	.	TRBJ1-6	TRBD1	CASRIRGQGDSPLHF	TGTGCCAGCAGGATTAGAGGACAGGGAGATTCACCCCTCCACTTT
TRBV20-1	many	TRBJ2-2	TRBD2	CSARAQTSGGTGELFF	TGCAGTGCTAGAGCCCAGACTAGCGGTGGTACCGGGGAGCTGTTTTTT
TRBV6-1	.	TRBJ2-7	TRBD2	CASRGERELSYEQYF	TGTGCCAGCAGAGGGGAGCGGGAGCTCTCCTACGAGCAGTACTTC
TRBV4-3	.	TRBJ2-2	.	CASSQSRGAAGELFF	TGCGCCAGCAGCCAATCACGTGGGGCCGCAGGGGAGCTGTTTTTT
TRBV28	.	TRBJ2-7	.	CASSPPNYRASGPYEQYF	TGTGCCAGCAGTCCCCCCAATTACCGGGCCTCAGGGCCCTACGAGCAGTACTTC
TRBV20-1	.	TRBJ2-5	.	CSLSGPYQETQYF	TGCAGTTTAAGCGGTCCGTACCAAGAGACCCAGTACTTC
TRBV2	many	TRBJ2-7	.	CASSERAPHYEQYF	TGTGCCAGCAGTGAAAGGGCTCCCCACTACGAGCAGTACTTC
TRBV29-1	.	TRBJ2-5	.	CSVEKGGAETQYF	TGCAGCGTTGAAAAAGGGGGTGCCGAGACCCAGTACTTC
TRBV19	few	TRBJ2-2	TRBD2	CASSQAGGSYTGELFF	TGTGCCAGTAGTCAAGCGGGAGGTTCATACACCGGGGAGCTGTTTTTT
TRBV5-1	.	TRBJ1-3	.	CASRTDSGNTIYF	TGCGCCAGCCGGACCGACTCTGGAAACACCATATATTTT
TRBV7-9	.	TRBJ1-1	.	CASSLERLKLNTEAFF	TGTGCCAGCAGCTTAGAAAGACTGAAACTTAACACTGAAGCTTTCTTT
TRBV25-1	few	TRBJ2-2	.	CASSESGRNTGELFF	TGTGCCAGCAGTGAATCAGGGAGGAACACCGGGGAGCTGTTTTTT
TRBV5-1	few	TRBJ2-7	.	CASSLGAGDYEQYF	TGCGCCAGCAGCTTGGGGGCAGGGGACTACGAGCAGTACTTC
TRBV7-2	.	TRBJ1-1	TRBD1	CASRPDRVNTEAFF	TGTGCCAGCAGACCCGACAGGGTGAACACTGAAGCTTTCTTT
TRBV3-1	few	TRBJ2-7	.	CASSLDWPYEQYF	TGTGCCAGCAGCCTAGACTGGCCCTACGAGCAGTACTTC
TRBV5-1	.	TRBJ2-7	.	CARRLCASSLAGPYEQYF	.
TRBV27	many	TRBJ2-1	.	CASSSSGYNEQFF	TGTGCCAGCAGTTCCTCAGGATACAATGAGCAGTTCTTC
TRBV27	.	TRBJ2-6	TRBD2	CASSSSYGLAGSGANVLTF	TGTGCCAGCAGTTCTTCCTACGGGCTAGCGGGCTCTGGGGCCAACGTCCTGACTTTC
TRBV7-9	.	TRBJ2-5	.	CASSISRGTETQYF	TGTGCCAGCAGCATAAGTCGGGGGACCGAGACCCAGTACTTC
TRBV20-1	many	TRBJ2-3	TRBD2	CSARDLAGGVDTQYF	TGCAGTGCTAGAGATCTCGCGGGAGGGGTAGATACGCAGTATTTT
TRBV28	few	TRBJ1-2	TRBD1	CASSGQGYGYTF	TGTGCCAGCAGTGGACAGGGCTATGGCTACACCTTC
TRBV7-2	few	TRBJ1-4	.	CASSLSPASANEKLFF	TGTGCCAGCAGCTTAAGCCCCGCTTCGGCTAATGAAAAACTGTTTTTT
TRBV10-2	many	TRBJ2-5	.	CASSGRREETQYF	TGCGCCAGCAGTGGGCGGCGGGAAGAGACCCAGTACTTC
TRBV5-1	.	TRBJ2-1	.	CASSLSPGEYNEQFF	TGCGCCAGCAGCTTGTCCCCAGGGGAATACAATGAGCAGTTCTTC
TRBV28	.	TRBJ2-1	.	CASNRPWGSYNEQSF	TGTGCCAGCAACCGGCCCTGGGGCTCCTACAATGAGCAGTCCTTC
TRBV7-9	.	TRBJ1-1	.	CASRMRETEAFF	TGTGCCAGCAGGATGCGGGAAACTGAAGCTTTCTTT
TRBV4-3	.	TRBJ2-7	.	CASSQGSSGSSYEQYF	TGCGCCAGCAGCCAAGGGTCCAGCGGAAGCTCCTACGAGCAGTACTTC
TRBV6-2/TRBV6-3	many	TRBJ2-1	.	CATSEGLARGNEQFF	TGTGCCACCTCGGAGGGGCTAGCGCGGGGCAATGAGCAGTTCTTC
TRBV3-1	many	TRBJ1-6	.	CASMGGNSPLHF	TGTGCCAGCATGGGGGGCAATTCACCCCTCCACTTT
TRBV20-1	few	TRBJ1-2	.	CSARSGTGPNGYTF	TGCAGTGCAAGATCAGGGACGGGCCCTAATGGCTACACCTTC
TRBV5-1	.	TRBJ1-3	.	CASSFREGTASGNTIYF	TGCGCCAGCAGCTTCCGTGAGGGAACAGCCTCTGGAAACACCATATATTTT
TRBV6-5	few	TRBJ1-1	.	CASSYSGVVTEAFF	TGTGCCAGCAGTTACTCGGGGGTGGTCACTGAAGCTTTCTTT
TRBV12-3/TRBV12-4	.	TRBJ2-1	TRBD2	CASSPFFGTSDNEQFF	TGTGCCAGCTCCCCCTTTTTTGGGACTAGCGACAATGAGCAGTTCTTC
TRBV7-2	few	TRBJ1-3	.	CASSLALLGGNTIYF	TGTGCCAGCAGCTTAGCCCTACTAGGCGGGAACACCATATATTTT